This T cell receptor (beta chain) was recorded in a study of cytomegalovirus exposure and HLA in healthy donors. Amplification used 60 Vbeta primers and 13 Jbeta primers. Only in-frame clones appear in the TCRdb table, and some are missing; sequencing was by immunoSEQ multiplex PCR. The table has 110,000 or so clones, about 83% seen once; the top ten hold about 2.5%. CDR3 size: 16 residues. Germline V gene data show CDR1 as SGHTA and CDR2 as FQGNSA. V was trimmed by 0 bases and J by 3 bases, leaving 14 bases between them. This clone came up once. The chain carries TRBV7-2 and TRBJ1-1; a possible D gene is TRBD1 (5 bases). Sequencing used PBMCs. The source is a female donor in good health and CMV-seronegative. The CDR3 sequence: CASSLAREGPDTEAFF. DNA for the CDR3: TGTGCCAGCAGCTTAGCGCGGGAGGGGCCGGACACTGAAGCTTTCTTT.